One and the same sample provided the 3 T cell receptor beta chains below, sequenced in a study of blood T cell repertoires in COVID-19. Method: immunoSEQ multiplex PCR; TCRdb's copy keeps in-frame clones and lacks some. The sample yields around 290,000 clones, more than 70% seen once. Sequenced sample: peripheral blood. The receptors come from a woman aged 50 to 60 who had recovered from COVID-19.

This chain links TRBV9 with TRBJ2-3; 7 nucleotides match TRBD1. The CDR3 totals 13 residues. CDR1 SGDLS and CDR2 YYNGEE come from the germline V gene. Germline trimming cut 7 bases from V and 1 base from J; bases unmatched to any gene: 3. The chain's CDR3 is CASGTGGTDTQYF. CDR3 sequence (DNA): TGTGCCAGCGGCACAGGGGGCACAGATACGCAGTATTTT.

The chain is built from TRBV30 and TRBJ1-6, with D tentatively TRBD1 (6 bases). From germline, CDR1 is GTSNPN and CDR2 SVGIG (reference sequence). V was trimmed by 2 bases and J by 0 bases, leaving 14 bases between them. The CDR3 is made up of 17 amino acids. CDR3 in DNA: TGTGCCTGGAGTTTGGCGGGGGCGAGCTCCTATAATTCACCCCTCCACTTT. It translates to CAWSLAGASSYNSPLHF. Full variable domain (outside the CDR3, taken from reference TRBV30 and TRBJ1-6): SQTIHQWPATLVQPVGSPLSLECTVEGTSNPNLYWYRQAAGRGLQLLFYSVGIGQISSEVPQNLSASRPQDRQFILSSKKLLLSDSGFYLCAWSLAGASSYNSPLHFGNGTRLTVT.

This chain uses TRBV28 with TRBJ2-4; D possibly corresponds to TRBD2 (5 bases). The CDR3 is 14 amino acids. The germline V and J ends were trimmed by 3 bases and 6 bases, with 12 bases remaining between them. Germline V lookup: CDR1 MDHEN, CDR2 SYDVKM. CDR3 bases: TGTGCCAGCAGTTTCTCACTAGGTGGAAACATTCAGTACTTC. As protein: CASSFSLGGNIQYF.